Listed below are T cell receptor beta chains from one sample, sequenced in a study of T cells in Graves' hyperthyroidism and ophthalmopathy. One entry per CDR3 protein results from TCRdb running MiXCR on the multiplex PCR reads. The sample records some 650,000 distinct CDR3 sequences, 16% being singletons. The sample taken for sequencing was blood. The origin of the receptors is a woman between 40 and 50 years old with Graves' ophthalmopathy. Each CDR3 is given with its conserved first and last residue. Each record gives: CDR3 protein, CDR3 DNA, CDR3 length, D gene, clone size, J gene, V gene. D genes are given only for firm matches. Clone size is stated in some rows and not others, as once, few, many or a class when expanded.

CDR3: CASSYTSPTGTQYF; DNA: TGTGCCAGCAGTTACACGAGCCCCACAGGTACGCAGTATTTT; length: 14; D: .; size: .; J: TRBJ2-3; V: TRBV6-2/TRBV6-3
CDR3: CSAFLGTGSATSTDTQYF; DNA: TGCAGTGCTTTCCTCGGGACAGGGTCCGCAACTAGCACAGATACGCAGTATTTT; length: 18; D: TRBD1; size: .; J: TRBJ2-3; V: TRBV20-1
CDR3: CATTGAPYNEQFF; DNA: TGTGCCACGACAGGGGCTCCCTACAATGAGCAGTTCTTC; length: 13; D: TRBD1; size: few; J: TRBJ2-1; V: TRBV6-1
CDR3: CASRGFGSGQGGTEAFF; DNA: TGTGCCAGCAGGGGGTTTGGATCGGGACAGGGTGGCACTGAAGCTTTCTTT; length: 17; D: TRBD1; size: many; J: TRBJ1-1; V: TRBV6-1
CDR3: CASSPAGLAGGPDFPWETQYF; DNA: TGTGCCAGCAGTCCCGCCGGACTAGCGGGAGGGCCTGACTTTCCTTGGGAGACCCAGTACTTC; length: 21; D: TRBD2; size: many; J: TRBJ2-5; V: TRBV12-3/TRBV12-4
CDR3: CASSMKGLGNTEAFF; DNA: TGTGCCAGCAGTATGAAGGGACTAGGGAACACTGAAGCTTTCTTT; length: 15; D: .; size: many; J: TRBJ1-1; V: TRBV28
CDR3: CASSSRGWGINNYGYTF; DNA: TGTGCCAGCAGCTCGAGGGGTTGGGGAATTAATAACTATGGCTACACCTTC; length: 17; D: .; size: few; J: TRBJ1-2; V: TRBV5-6
CDR3: CASTGTRPSSYEQYF; DNA: TGTGCCAGCACCGGAACTAGACCGAGCTCCTACGAGCAGTACTTC; length: 15; D: .; size: many; J: TRBJ2-7; V: TRBV2
CDR3: CASSSDRTSYNEQFF; DNA: TGTGCCAGCAGTTCCGACAGGACGAGCTACAATGAGCAGTTCTTC; length: 15; D: .; size: .; J: TRBJ2-1; V: TRBV6-2/TRBV6-3
CDR3: CATSRDRPGNQPQHF; DNA: TGTGCCACCAGCAGAGATCGCCCTGGCAATCAGCCCCAGCATTTT; length: 15; D: .; size: many; J: TRBJ1-5; V: TRBV15
CDR3: CASSRPIGLTTDTQYF; DNA: TGTGCCAGCAGTCGACCTATAGGCCTGACTACAGATACGCAGTATTTT; length: 16; D: .; size: many; J: TRBJ2-3; V: TRBV28
CDR3: CASSLFTGFPEAFF; DNA: TGTGCCAGCAGTTTATTTACAGGGTTCCCTGAAGCTTTCTTT; length: 14; D: .; size: many; J: TRBJ1-1; V: TRBV27
CDR3: CASSYRGRETDTQYF; DNA: TGTGCCAGCAGTTACCGCGGCCGGGAGACAGATACGCAGTATTTT; length: 15; D: .; size: many; J: TRBJ2-3; V: TRBV6-5
CDR3: CASSRVTGQGEKLFF; DNA: TGTGCCAGCAGCCGCGTAACGGGACAGGGTGAAAAACTGTTTTTT; length: 15; D: TRBD1; size: .; J: TRBJ1-4; V: TRBV7-9
CDR3: CASRLNGDTEAFF; DNA: TGCGCCAGCCGATTAAACGGGGACACTGAAGCTTTCTTT; length: 13; D: .; size: many; J: TRBJ1-1; V: TRBV5-1
CDR3: CASSPTGTRSVPTYEQYF; DNA: TGTGCCAGCAGTCCGACCGGGACGCGATCCGTCCCCACCTACGAGCAGTACTTC; length: 18; D: .; size: many; J: TRBJ2-7; V: TRBV28
CDR3: CASSLGPLGTEAFF; DNA: TGTGCCAGCAGCTTGGGACCCCTGGGGACTGAAGCTTTCTTT; length: 14; D: .; size: few; J: TRBJ1-1; V: TRBV11-3
CDR3: CASGLWTPGEKLFF; DNA: TGTGCCAGCGGGCTGTGGACACCAGGAGAAAAACTGTTTTTT; length: 14; D: .; size: many; J: TRBJ1-4; V: TRBV2
CDR3: CASSRHSGTRSYEQFF; DNA: TGTGCCAGCAGTCGCCATTCCGGGACTAGAAGTTATGAGCAGTTCTTC; length: 16; D: TRBD2; size: .; J: TRBJ2-1; V: TRBV6-1
CDR3: CASSLLAGGPKNEQFF; DNA: TGCGCCAGCAGCTTACTAGCGGGAGGGCCGAAGAATGAGCAGTTCTTC; length: 16; D: TRBD2; size: few; J: TRBJ2-1; V: TRBV5-1
CDR3: CSAREGGLTEAFF; DNA: TGCAGTGCCAGAGAGGGGGGGCTCACTGAAGCTTTCTTT; length: 13; D: .; size: many; J: TRBJ1-1; V: TRBV20-1
CDR3: CASSSRREAEAFF; DNA: TGTGCCAGCAGCTCCCGTCGGGAGGCTGAAGCTTTCTTT; length: 13; D: .; size: few; J: TRBJ1-1; V: TRBV7-9
CDR3: CASSPGTAPPDTQYF; DNA: TGTGCCAGCAGTCCCGGGACGGCCCCCCCAGATACGCAGTATTTT; length: 15; D: .; size: .; J: TRBJ2-3; V: TRBV12-3/TRBV12-4
CDR3: CATSSSGSLNEKLFF; DNA: TGTGCCACCTCCTCATCGGGGAGTCTAAATGAAAAACTGTTTTTT; length: 15; D: .; size: .; J: TRBJ1-4; V: TRBV2
CDR3: CSARETRGETQYF; DNA: TGCAGTGCTAGAGAAACCCGGGGAGAGACCCAGTACTTC; length: 13; D: .; size: .; J: TRBJ2-5; V: TRBV20-1
CDR3: CASSVIPRDRGRETQYF; DNA: TGCGCCAGCAGCGTAATCCCCCGGGACAGGGGGCGAGAGACCCAGTACTTC; length: 17; D: TRBD1; size: .; J: TRBJ2-5; V: TRBV5-1
CDR3: CASSSRGGNQPQHF; DNA: TGTGCCAGCAGTTCCAGGGGCGGCAATCAGCCCCAGCATTTT; length: 14; D: .; size: few; J: TRBJ1-5; V: TRBV28